What follows are 11 T cell receptor beta chains derived from one specimen sequenced in a study of CD8+ T cells in alopecia areata. Reverse transcribed after extraction, RNA yielded cDNA as the sequencing template. Measured with immunoSEQ multiplex PCR; TCRdb has only the in-frame clones, and not every one. The sample shows some 180,000 clones, around 49% of them seen only once. Treatment denoted: oral pan-JAK inhibitor, 5-10 mg twice daily. The sample consisted of CD8+ T cells sorted from blood, taken at approximately week 51, from a patient treated with tofacitinib. These receptors all stem from a human donor with alopecia areata.

Worth noting for this clone: Other DNA sequences in this sample translate to the same CDR3. The chain carries TRBV4-1 and TRBJ2-7; D gene ambiguous. Trimming stripped 4 bases from V and 7 bases from J, with 11 bases between. The V gene's germline CDR1 is MGHRA and CDR2 YSYEKL. CDR3 length: 12 amino acids. The chain's CDR3 is CASSPPGREQYF. CDR3 bases: TGCGCCAGCAGCCCCCCCGGCAGGGAGCAGTACTTC.

This chain links TRBV19 with TRBJ1-5; TRBD1 aligns across 8 bases. This CDR3 is built from 15 residues. J was trimmed by 6 bases and V by 7 bases; bases with no gene match: 11. Germline V gene data show CDR1 as LNHDA and CDR2 as SQIVND (reference sequence). In DNA form, the CDR3 reads TGTGCCAGTATTCCGGACAGGGAAGGAGGTCAGCCCCAGCATTTT. This translates into CASIPDREGGQPQHF. Using reference TRBV19 and TRBJ1-5 for the parts outside the CDR3, the full variable domain is DGGITQSPKYLFRKEGQNVTLSCEQNLNHDAMYWYRQDPGQGLRLIYYSQIVNDFQKGDIAEGYSVSREKKESFPLTVTSAQKNPTAFYLCASIPDREGGQPQHFGDGTRLSIL.

This clone has more than one count but fewer than ten. The V call is TRBV29-1, the J call TRBJ2-7; 7 bases map to TRBD2. Germline CDR1 reads SQVTM; CDR2 reads ANQGSEA. The CDR3 spans 12 residues. The ends lost 4 bases at V and 2 bases at J; junction bases unmatched: 2. The CDR3: CSVVGGTYEQYF. As DNA, the CDR3 is TGCAGCGTTGTGGGGGGGACCTACGAGCAGTACTTC.

This chain uses TRBV30 with TRBJ1-1; D is uncertain. CDR3 length: 11 amino acids. Trimming left V 4 bases short and J 5 bases short, with 8 bases between. Per the germline V gene, CDR1 is GTSNPN and CDR2 is SVGIG (reference sequence). CDR3 sequence (DNA): TGTGCCTGGACCGTTGGGACTGAAGCTTTCTTT. As protein: CAWTVGTEAFF.

The chain is built from TRBV27 and TRBJ1-5, with unresolved D. The CDR3 totals 14 residues. Germline CDR1 MNHEY, CDR2 SMNVEV (reference sequence). V was cut by 2 bases and J by 2 bases, with 7 bases left in between. CDR3 coding DNA: TGTGCCAGCAGTTTAATGGCAGGCAATCAGCCCCAGCATTTT. It encodes CASSLMAGNQPQHF.

This clone was picked up a small number of times. This chain joins TRBV4-1 and TRBJ2-7, with TRBD1 as a possible D gene (6 bases). Per germline, CDR1 MGHRA and CDR2 YSYEKL. The CDR3 contains 14 residues. V lost 4 bases to trimming and J lost 2 bases, with 12 bases between them. The CDR3 bases are TGCGCCAGCAGCCTCCGGGACAAAACCTACGAGCAGTACTTC. Residues: CASSLRDKTYEQYF.

This clone was counted a few times. J is TRBJ2-3 and V is TRBV7-2; 9 positions agree with TRBD1. V shed 5 bases and J 5 bases; nucleotides not matched to a gene: 8. The CDR3 has 15 residues. Germline V gene lookup returns CDR1 SGHTA and CDR2 FQGNSA. CDR3 loop: CASSPGTGTLDTQYF. As DNA, the CDR3 is TGTGCCAGCAGCCCCGGGACAGGGACCCTAGATACGCAGTATTTT. Filled out from reference TRBV7-2 and TRBJ2-3, the complete variable domain reads GAGVSQSPSNKVTEKGKDVELRCDPISGHTALYWYRQSLGQGLEFLIYFQGNSAPDKSGLPSDRFSAERTGGSVSTLTIQRTQQEDSAVYLCASSPGTGTLDTQYFGPGTRLTVL.

The chain has TRBV5-6 and TRBJ2-7; the D is unclear. The V end was cut by 0 bases, the J end by 0 bases, with 4 bases between. CDR1 and CDR2 from the germline V gene are SGHDT and YYEEEE. CDR3 length: 13 residues. The CDR3 sequence: CASSLGHSYEQYF. CDR3 DNA sequence: TGTGCCAGCAGCTTGGGACACTCCTACGAGCAGTACTTC.

The chain has TRBV4-2 and TRBJ2-1; D gene unclear. V was cut by 1 base and J by 0 bases, with 7 bases left in between. This CDR3 is 15 amino acids long. The germline gives CDR1 LGHNA, CDR2 YNFKEQ. Here the CDR3 DNA reads TGTGCCAGCAGCCAAGCTTTTAGCTCCTACAATGAGCAGTTCTTC. Protein: CASSQAFSSYNEQFF.

The V and J genes are TRBV4-1 and TRBJ2-3, with 11 bases identical to TRBD2. Per the germline V gene, CDR1 is MGHRA and CDR2 is YSYEKL. J gave up 5 bases and V 1 base, and 8 bases lay outside the gene matches. The CDR3 sequence is 17 residues long. As DNA, the CDR3 is TGCGCCAGCAGCCAAGCGATTAGCGGGGGGGCAGGAGATACGCAGTATTTT. The encoded protein is CASSQAISGGAGDTQYF.

The rearrangement joins TRBV27 to TRBJ2-1; a possible D gene is TRBD2 (6 bases). The germline V and J ends were trimmed by 7 bases and 2 bases, with 15 bases remaining between them. CDR1 MNHEY and CDR2 SMNVEV come from the germline V gene (reference sequence). This CDR3 contains 15 residues. Here the CDR3 reads CASNEGGEPYNEQFF. The DNA of the CDR3 is TGTGCCAGCAACGAAGGCGGGGAGCCCTACAATGAGCAGTTCTTC.